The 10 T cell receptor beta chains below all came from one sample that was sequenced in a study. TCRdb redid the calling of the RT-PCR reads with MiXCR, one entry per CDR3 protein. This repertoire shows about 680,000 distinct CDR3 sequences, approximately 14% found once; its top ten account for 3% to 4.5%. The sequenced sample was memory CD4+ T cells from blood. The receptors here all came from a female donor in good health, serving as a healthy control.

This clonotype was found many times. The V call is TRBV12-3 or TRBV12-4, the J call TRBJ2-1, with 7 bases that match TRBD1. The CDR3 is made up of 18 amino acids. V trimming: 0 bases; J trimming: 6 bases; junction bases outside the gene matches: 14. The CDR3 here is CASSLAPYRSNRGNEQFF. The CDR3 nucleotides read TGTGCCAGCAGTTTAGCTCCGTATCGTTCCAACAGGGGCAATGAGCAGTTCTTC.

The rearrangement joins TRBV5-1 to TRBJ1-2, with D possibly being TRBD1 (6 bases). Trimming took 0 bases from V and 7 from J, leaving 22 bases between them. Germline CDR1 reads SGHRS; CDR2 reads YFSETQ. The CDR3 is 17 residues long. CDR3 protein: CASSLDPVTGQFLGYTF. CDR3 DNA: TGCGCCAGCAGCTTGGACCCCGTTACAGGGCAATTTCTTGGCTACACCTTC.

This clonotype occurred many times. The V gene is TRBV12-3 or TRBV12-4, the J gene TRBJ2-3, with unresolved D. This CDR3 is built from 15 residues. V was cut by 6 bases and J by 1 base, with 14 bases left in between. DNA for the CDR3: TGTGCCAGCAGCCCTACGCTGGCAGGCACAGATACGCAGTATTTT. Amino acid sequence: CASSPTLAGTDTQYF.

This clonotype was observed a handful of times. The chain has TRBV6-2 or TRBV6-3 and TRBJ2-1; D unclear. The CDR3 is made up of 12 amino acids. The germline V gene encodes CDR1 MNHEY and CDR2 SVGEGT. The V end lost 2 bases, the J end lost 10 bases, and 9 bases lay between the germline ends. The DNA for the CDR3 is TGTGCCAGCAGTTACACTACGAGAGAGCAGTTCTTC. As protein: CASSYTTREQFF.

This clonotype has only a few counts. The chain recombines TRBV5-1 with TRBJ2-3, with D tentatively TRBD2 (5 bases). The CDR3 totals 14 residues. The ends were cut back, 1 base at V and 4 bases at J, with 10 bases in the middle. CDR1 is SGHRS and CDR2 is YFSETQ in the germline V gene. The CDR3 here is CASSLSSLADTQYF. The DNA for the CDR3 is TGCGCCAGCAGCTTGTCTAGCCTCGCAGATACGCAGTATTTT.

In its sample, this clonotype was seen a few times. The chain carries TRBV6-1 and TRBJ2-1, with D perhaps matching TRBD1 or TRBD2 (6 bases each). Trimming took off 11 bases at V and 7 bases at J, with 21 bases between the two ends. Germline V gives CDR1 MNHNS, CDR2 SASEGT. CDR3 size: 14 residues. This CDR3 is CASQEGGFKNEQFF. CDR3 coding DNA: TGTGCCTCCCAGGAGGGGGGTTTTAAGAATGAGCAGTTCTTC.

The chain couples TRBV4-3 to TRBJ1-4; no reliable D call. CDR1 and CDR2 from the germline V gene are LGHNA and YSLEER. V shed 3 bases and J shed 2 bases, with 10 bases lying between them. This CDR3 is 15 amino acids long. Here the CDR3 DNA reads TGCGCCAGCAGCCAGCAGATGGGGACTAATGAAAAACTGTTTTTT. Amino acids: CASSQQMGTNEKLFF.

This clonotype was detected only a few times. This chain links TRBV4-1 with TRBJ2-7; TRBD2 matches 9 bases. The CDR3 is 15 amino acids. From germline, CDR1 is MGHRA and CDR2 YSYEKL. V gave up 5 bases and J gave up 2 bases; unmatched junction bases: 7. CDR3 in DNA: TGCGCCAGCAGCACCTTAGCGGGGGAGACCTACGAGCAGTACTTC. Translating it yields CASSTLAGETYEQYF.

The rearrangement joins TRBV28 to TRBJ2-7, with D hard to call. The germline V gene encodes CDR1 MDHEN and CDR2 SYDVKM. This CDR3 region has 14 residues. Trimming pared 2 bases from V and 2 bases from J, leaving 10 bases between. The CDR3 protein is CASSLGYQAYEQYF. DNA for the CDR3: TGTGCCAGCAGTTTAGGTTACCAGGCCTACGAGCAGTACTTC. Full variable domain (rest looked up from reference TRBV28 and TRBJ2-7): DVKVTQSSRYLVKRTGEKVFLECVQDMDHENMFWYRQDPGLGLRLIYFSYDVKMKEKGDIPEGYSVSREKKERFSLILESASTNQTSMYLCASSLGYQAYEQYFGPGTRLTVT.

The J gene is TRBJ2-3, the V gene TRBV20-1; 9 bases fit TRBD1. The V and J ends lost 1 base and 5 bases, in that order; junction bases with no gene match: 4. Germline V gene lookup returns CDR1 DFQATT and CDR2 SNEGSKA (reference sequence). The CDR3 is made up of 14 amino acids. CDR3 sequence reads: CSARGDREEDTQYF. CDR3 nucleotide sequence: TGCAGTGCTAGAGGGGACAGGGAGGAAGATACGCAGTATTTT.